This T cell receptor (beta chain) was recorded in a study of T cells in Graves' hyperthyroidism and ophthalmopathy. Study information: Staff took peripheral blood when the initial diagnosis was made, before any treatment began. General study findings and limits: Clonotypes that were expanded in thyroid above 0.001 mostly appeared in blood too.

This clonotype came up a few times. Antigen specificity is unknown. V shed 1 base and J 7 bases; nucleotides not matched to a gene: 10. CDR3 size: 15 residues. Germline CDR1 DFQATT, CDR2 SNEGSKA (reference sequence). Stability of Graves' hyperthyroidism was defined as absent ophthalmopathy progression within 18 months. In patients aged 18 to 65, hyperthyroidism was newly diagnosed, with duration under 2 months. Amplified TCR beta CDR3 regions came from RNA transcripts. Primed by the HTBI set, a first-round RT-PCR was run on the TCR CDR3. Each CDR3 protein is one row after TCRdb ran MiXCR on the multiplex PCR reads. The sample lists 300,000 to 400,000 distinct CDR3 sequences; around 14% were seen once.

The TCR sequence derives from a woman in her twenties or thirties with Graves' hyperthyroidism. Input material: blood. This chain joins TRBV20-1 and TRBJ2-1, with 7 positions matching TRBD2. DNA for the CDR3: TGCAGTGCTAGAGTTCGAGCGGGACTGGGGAATGAGCAGTTCTTC. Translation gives CSARVRAGLGNEQFF.